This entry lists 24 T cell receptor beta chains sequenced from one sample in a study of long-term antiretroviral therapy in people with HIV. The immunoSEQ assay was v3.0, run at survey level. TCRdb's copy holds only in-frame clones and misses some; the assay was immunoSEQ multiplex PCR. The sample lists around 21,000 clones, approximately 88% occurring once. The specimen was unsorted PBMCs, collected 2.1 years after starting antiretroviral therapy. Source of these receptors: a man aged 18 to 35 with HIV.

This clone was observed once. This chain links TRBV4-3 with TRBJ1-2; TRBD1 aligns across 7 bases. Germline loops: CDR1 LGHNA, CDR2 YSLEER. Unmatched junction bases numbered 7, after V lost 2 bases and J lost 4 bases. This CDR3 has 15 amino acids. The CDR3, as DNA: TGCGCCAGCAGCCAACCAACAGGGGCTACCTATGGCTACACCTTC. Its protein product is CASSQPTGATYGYTF.

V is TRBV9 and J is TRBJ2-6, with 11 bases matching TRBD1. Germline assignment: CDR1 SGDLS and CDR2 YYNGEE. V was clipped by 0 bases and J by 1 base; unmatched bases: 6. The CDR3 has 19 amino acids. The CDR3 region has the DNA TGTGCCAGCAGCGTAGCCGGACAGGGGGCGATATCTGGGGCCAACGTCCTGACTTTC. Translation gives CASSVAGQGAISGANVLTF.

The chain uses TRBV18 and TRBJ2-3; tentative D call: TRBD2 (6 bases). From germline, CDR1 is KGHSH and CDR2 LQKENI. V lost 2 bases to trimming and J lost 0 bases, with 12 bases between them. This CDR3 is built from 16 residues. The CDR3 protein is CASSPTAGSSTDTQYF. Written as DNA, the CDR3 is TGTGCCAGCTCACCAACTGCGGGGAGTAGCACAGATACGCAGTATTTT.

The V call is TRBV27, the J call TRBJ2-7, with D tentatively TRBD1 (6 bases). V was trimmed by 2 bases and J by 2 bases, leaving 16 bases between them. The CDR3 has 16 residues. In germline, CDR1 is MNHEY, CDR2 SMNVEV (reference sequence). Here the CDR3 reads CASSLSPPGAPYEQYF. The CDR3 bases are TGTGCCAGCAGTTTAAGCCCCCCAGGGGCCCCCTACGAGCAGTACTTC.

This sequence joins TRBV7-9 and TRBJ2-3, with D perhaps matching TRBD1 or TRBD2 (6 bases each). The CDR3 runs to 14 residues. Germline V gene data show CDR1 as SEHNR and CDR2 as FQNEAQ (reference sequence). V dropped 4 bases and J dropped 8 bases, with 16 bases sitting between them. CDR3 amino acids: CASSSVAWGATQYF. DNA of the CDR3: TGTGCCAGCAGCTCTGTGGCCTGGGGGGCTACGCAGTATTTT. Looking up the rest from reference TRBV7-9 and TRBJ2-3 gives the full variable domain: DTGVSQNPRHKITKRGQNVTFRCDPISEHNRLYWYRQTLGQGPEFLTYFQNEAQLEKSRLLSDRFSAERPKGSFSTLEIQRTEQGDSAMYLCASSSVAWGATQYFGPGTRLTVL.

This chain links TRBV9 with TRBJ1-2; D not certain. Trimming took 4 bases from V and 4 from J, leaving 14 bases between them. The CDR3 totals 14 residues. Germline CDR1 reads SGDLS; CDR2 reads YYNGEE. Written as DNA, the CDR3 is TGTGCCAGCAGCCCTCAAGACACCTCCTATGGCTACACCTTC. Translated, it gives CASSPQDTSYGYTF.

The CDR3 region is CSVEIVGGGADTQYF. CDR3 nucleotides: TGCAGCGTTGAGATTGTGGGAGGGGGCGCAGATACGCAGTATTTT. J is TRBJ2-3 and V is TRBV29-1; TRBD1 or TRBD2 may be the D gene (7 bases each). This CDR3 spans 15 amino acids. Germline CDR1 and CDR2: SQVTM and ANQGSEA. Trimming removed 3 bases at V and 4 bases at J, with 17 bases between.

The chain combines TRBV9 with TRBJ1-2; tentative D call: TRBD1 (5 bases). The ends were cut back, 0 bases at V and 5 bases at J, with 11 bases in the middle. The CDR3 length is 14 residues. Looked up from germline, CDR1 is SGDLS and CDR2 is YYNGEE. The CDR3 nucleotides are TGTGCCAGCAGCGTAGGGGGGGGGTTATATGGCTACACCTTC. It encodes CASSVGGGLYGYTF.

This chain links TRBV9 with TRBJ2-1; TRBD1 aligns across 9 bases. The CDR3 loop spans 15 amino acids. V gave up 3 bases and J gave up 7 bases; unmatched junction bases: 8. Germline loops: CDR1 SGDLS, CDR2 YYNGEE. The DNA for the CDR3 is TGTGCCAGCAGCGACGGGACAGGGTCGGGGAATGAGCAGTTCTTC. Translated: CASSDGTGSGNEQFF.

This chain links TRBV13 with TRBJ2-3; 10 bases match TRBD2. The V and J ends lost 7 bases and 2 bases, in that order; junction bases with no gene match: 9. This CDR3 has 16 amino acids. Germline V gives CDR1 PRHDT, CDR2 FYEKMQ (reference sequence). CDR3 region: CASTDGLAAFTDTQYF. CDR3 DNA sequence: TGTGCCAGCACCGACGGACTAGCGGCGTTCACAGATACGCAGTATTTT.

The DNA of the CDR3 is TGTGCCAGCAGCGTAAGTGGCTCCTACGAGCAGTACTTC. Its translation: CASSVSGSYEQYF. The V and J genes are TRBV7-3 and TRBJ2-7; D remains unclear. Germline CDR1 reads SGHTA; CDR2 reads FQGTGA. The CDR3 consists of 13 residues. The V gene lost 5 bases and the J gene lost 0 bases, with 8 bases spanning the gap.

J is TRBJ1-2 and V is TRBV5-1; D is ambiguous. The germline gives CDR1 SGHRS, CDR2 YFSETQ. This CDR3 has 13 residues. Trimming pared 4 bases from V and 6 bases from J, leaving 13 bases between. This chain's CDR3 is CASSMEQLHGYTF. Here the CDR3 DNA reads TGCGCCAGCAGCATGGAACAACTACATGGCTACACCTTC.

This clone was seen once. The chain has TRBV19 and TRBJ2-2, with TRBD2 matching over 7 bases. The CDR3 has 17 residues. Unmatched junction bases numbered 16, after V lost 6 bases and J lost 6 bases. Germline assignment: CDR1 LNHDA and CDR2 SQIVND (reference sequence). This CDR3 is CASRSRGAGVHPGELFF. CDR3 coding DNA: TGTGCCAGTAGATCACGAGGGGCGGGAGTCCATCCCGGGGAGCTGTTTTTT.

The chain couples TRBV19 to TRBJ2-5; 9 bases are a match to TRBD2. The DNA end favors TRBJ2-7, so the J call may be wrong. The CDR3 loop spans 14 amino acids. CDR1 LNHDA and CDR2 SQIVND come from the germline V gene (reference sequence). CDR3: CARLAGAEVNEQYF. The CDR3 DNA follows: TGTGCCAGGTTAGCGGGAGCGGAGGTGAACGAGCAGTACTTC.

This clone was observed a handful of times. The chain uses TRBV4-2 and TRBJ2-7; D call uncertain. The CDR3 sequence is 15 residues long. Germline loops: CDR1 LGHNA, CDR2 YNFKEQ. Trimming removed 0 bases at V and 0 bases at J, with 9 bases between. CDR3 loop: CASSQEYPTSYEQYF. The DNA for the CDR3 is TGTGCCAGCAGCCAAGAATACCCGACCTCCTACGAGCAGTACTTC.

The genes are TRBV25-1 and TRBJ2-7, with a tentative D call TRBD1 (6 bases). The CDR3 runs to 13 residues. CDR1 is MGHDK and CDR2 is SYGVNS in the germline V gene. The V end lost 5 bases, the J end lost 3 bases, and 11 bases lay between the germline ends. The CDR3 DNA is TGTGCCAGCAGTCCAGGGACAAACTACGAGCAGTACTTC. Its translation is CASSPGTNYEQYF.

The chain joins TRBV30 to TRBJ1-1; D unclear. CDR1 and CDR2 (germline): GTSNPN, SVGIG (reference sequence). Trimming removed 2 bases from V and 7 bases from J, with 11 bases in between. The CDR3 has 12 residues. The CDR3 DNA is TGTGCCTGGAGTACTTGGGTCGGTGAAGCTTTCTTT. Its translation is CAWSTWVGEAFF.

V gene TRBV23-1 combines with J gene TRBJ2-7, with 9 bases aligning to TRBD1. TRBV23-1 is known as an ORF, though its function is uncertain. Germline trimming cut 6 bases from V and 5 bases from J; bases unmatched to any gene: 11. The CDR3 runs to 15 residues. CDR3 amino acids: CASRLRDRDFHEQYF. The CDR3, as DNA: TGCGCCAGCAGACTCCGGGACAGGGATTTCCACGAGCAGTACTTC.

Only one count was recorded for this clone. This CDR3 is CASSPDGRGAPFF. The CDR3 DNA follows: TGTGCCAGCTCACCGGACGGCCGCGGGGCGCCTTTCTTT. This sequence joins TRBV18 and TRBJ1-1, with D maybe TRBD1 (5 bases). The V and J ends lost 3 bases and 12 bases respectively, with 17 bases between them. Germline V lookup: CDR1 KGHSH, CDR2 LQKENI. The CDR3 is made up of 13 amino acids.

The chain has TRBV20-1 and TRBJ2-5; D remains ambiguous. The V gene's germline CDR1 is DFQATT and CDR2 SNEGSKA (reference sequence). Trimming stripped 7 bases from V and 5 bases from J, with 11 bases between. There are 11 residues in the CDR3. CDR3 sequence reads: CSEKLAETQYF. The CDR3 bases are TGCAGTGAGAAACTGGCCGAGACCCAGTACTTC.

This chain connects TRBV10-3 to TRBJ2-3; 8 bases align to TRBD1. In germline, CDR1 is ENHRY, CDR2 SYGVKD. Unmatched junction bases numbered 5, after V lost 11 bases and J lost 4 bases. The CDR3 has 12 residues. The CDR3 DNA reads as TGTGCCGCACAGGGGGTTTCAGATACGCAGTATTTT. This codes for CAAQGVSDTQYF.

The CDR3 region is CASSGEHGFQPQHF. CDR3 sequence (DNA): TGTGCCAGCAGTGGGGAACACGGGTTTCAGCCCCAGCATTTT. The chain is built from TRBV6-1 and TRBJ1-5; the D is unclear. This CDR3 spans 14 amino acids. Germline V gene lookup returns CDR1 MNHNS and CDR2 SASEGT. The germline V and J ends were trimmed by 4 bases and 6 bases, with 13 bases remaining between them.

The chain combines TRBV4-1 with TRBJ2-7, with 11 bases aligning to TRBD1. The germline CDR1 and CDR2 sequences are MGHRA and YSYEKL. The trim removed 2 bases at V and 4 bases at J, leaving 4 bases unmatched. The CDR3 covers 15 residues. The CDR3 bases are TGCGCCAGCAGCCAACCCGGGACAGGGGGATACGAGCAGTACTTC. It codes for CASSQPGTGGYEQYF.

The CDR3 sequence is CASSFHASSYEQYF. The CDR3 region has the DNA TGTGCCAGCAGTTTTCACGCGAGCTCCTACGAGCAGTACTTC. The chain recombines TRBV28 with TRBJ2-7; D unclear. Trimming stripped 3 bases from V and 0 bases from J, with 9 bases between. The CDR3 length is 14 residues. The V gene's germline CDR1 is MDHEN and CDR2 SYDVKM.